One and the same sample provided the 19 T cell receptor beta chains below, sequenced in a study of T-cell memory formation after mild COVID-19. One entry per CDR3 protein results from TCRdb running MiXCR on the 5' RACE reads. This table has approximately 250,000 distinct CDR3 sequences, about a sixth appearing once. Material for sequencing was PBMCs or a T cell subset sorted from them (not recorded which). The receptor source for this set is a man aged 18 to 30 who had mild COVID-19 (a few samples of this study predate the infection). Cell type and time point are not known.

The chain employs TRBV7-9 and TRBJ1-3, with D uncertain. The CDR3 runs to 16 residues. Trimming removed 7 bases from V and 0 bases from J, with 16 bases in between. CDR1 is SEHNR and CDR2 is FQNEAQ in the germline V gene (reference sequence). The CDR3 DNA sequence: TGTGCCAGCACCGACTCGGACGCCAACTCTGGAAACACCATATATTTT. Its translation is CASTDSDANSGNTIYF.

Ten or more counts support this clonotype. The J gene is TRBJ1-1, the V gene TRBV4-3; a possible D gene is TRBD1 (5 bases). V lost 1 base and J 7 bases, leaving 10 bases between the germline ends. CDR3 length: 13 residues. Germline CDR1 reads LGHNA; CDR2 reads YSLEER. The DNA for the CDR3 is TGCGCCAGCAGCCAAGCTCGGGGCTATGAAGCTTTCTTT. This sequence encodes CASSQARGYEAFF.

This clonotype was picked up a small number of times. The chain uses TRBV5-1 and TRBJ1-2; 9 bases fit TRBD1. The CDR3 length is 13 residues. Per the germline V gene, CDR1 is SGHRS and CDR2 is YFSETQ. V shed 4 bases and J 6 bases; nucleotides not matched to a gene: 4. The CDR3 sequence: CASSMGQGDGYTF. Written as DNA, the CDR3 is TGCGCCAGCAGCATGGGACAGGGTGATGGCTACACCTTC.

This clonotype has more than one count but fewer than ten. The chain is built from TRBV5-1 and TRBJ1-1, with D tentatively TRBD1 (6 bases). The CDR3 is 13 residues long. Germline CDR1 reads SGHRS; CDR2 reads YFSETQ. V was clipped by 4 bases and J by 7 bases, with 14 bases between them. CDR3 nucleotide sequence: TGCGCCAGCAGCCTCGAGGGGGGGAGTGAAGCTTTCTTT. Protein: CASSLEGGSEAFF.

This clonotype was picked up many times. The chain recombines TRBV5-1 with TRBJ1-2; maybe TRBD1 (6 bases). The V gene's germline CDR1 is SGHRS and CDR2 YFSETQ. V was trimmed by 0 bases and J by 6 bases, leaving 18 bases between them. The CDR3 covers 16 residues. The CDR3 protein is CASSLGSLGAGDGYTF. CDR3 in DNA: TGCGCCAGCAGCTTGGGAAGTCTTGGAGCAGGGGATGGCTACACCTTC. Looking up the rest from reference TRBV5-1 and TRBJ1-2 gives the full variable domain: KAGVTQTPRYLIKTRGQQVTLSCSPISGHRSVSWYQQTPGQGLQFLFEYFSETQRNKGNFPGRFSGRQFSNSRSEMNVSTLELGDSALYLCASSLGSLGAGDGYTFGSGTRLTVV.

The chain employs TRBV2 and TRBJ1-1; D is perhaps TRBD1 (6 bases). Between the trimmed V and J ends, which lost 4 bases and 0 bases, there was a span of 12 bases. The CDR3 has 15 residues. Germline values: CDR1 SNHLY, CDR2 FYNNEI. The CDR3 DNA sequence: TGTGCCAGCAGTGTTGGGGGCTACATGAACACTGAAGCTTTCTTT. Its protein is CASSVGGYMNTEAFF.

In this sample, this clonotype turned up a few times. The chain links TRBV7-2 to TRBJ1-1; no definite D call. Germline CDR1 is SGHTA and CDR2 is FQGNSA. The CDR3 has 20 amino acids. Trimming cost V 2 bases and J 0 bases, with 25 bases left between them. The CDR3 DNA reads as TGTGCCAGCAGCTTAAGTGGTCGTTTTTACTCCCCCGTTGTGAACACTGAAGCTTTCTTT. Translating gives CASSLSGRFYSPVVNTEAFF. Using reference TRBV7-2 and TRBJ1-1 for the parts outside the CDR3, the full variable domain is GAGVSQSPSNKVTEKGKDVELRCDPISGHTALYWYRQSLGQGLEFLIYFQGNSAPDKSGLPSDRFSAERTGGSVSTLTIQRTQQEDSAVYLCASSLSGRFYSPVVNTEAFFGQGTRLTVV.

This clonotype was found many times. J is TRBJ2-3 and V is TRBV5-1, with 16 nucleotides matching TRBD2. This CDR3 contains 20 residues. The germline CDR1 and CDR2 sequences are SGHRS and YFSETQ. The trim removed 5 bases at V and 4 bases at J, leaving 16 bases unmatched. The CDR3 region has the DNA TGCGCCAGCAGTTCCCTTCCGGGACTAGCGGGGGGGACCGTGGCAGATACGCAGTATTTT. Amino acids: CASSSLPGLAGGTVADTQYF. Drawing the rest from reference TRBV5-1 and TRBJ2-3, the complete variable domain is KAGVTQTPRYLIKTRGQQVTLSCSPISGHRSVSWYQQTPGQGLQFLFEYFSETQRNKGNFPGRFSGRQFSNSRSEMNVSTLELGDSALYLCASSSLPGLAGGTVADTQYFGPGTRLTVL.

This clonotype came up many times. This chain links TRBV29-1 with TRBJ2-7, with D possibly TRBD2 on 6 matching bases. V was clipped by 5 bases and J by 0 bases, with 14 bases between them. The length of the CDR3 is 14 residues. CDR1 and CDR2 from the germline V gene are SQVTM and ANQGSEA. The CDR3 bases are TGCAGCGTTCGAGGGAGGAAAAGCTCCTACGAGCAGTACTTC. Encoded protein: CSVRGRKSSYEQYF.

The chain joins TRBV20-1 to TRBJ1-1; 8 bases line up with TRBD1. This CDR3 region has 15 residues. CDR1 DFQATT and CDR2 SNEGSKA come from the germline V gene (reference sequence). The V gene end was trimmed by 3 bases and the J gene end by 4 bases; junction bases not matched to a gene: 10. CDR3 coding DNA: TGCAGTGCTAGCAATCCATTCACAGGGGGCACTGAAGCTTTCTTT. Translated: CSASNPFTGGTEAFF.

CDR3 nucleotides: TGTGCCAGCAGCTCCTACAGGGATAGTGAAAAACTGTTTTTT. Encoded protein: CASSSYRDSEKLFF. The chain combines TRBV11-2 with TRBJ1-4, with D perhaps matching TRBD1 (6 bases). Germline V gene data show CDR1 as SGHAT and CDR2 as FQNNGV. V was shortened by 4 bases and J by 7 bases, with 13 bases between the two germline ends. The CDR3 extends over 14 amino acids. Combining the CDR3 with reference TRBV11-2 and TRBJ1-4 gives the whole variable domain EAGVAQSPRYKIIEKRQSVAFWCNPISGHATLYWYQQILGQGPKLLIQFQNNGVVDDSQLPKDRFSAERLKGVDSTLKIQPAKLEDSAVYLCASSSYRDSEKLFFGSGTQLSVL.

This clonotype was detected only a few times. This chain connects TRBV19 to TRBJ1-2, with D possibly being TRBD1 (6 bases). The CDR3 consists of 14 residues. Trimming took off 5 bases at V and 3 bases at J, with 13 bases between the two ends. The V gene's germline CDR1 is LNHDA and CDR2 SQIVND (reference sequence). CDR3 sequence (DNA): TGTGCCAGTAGTCCAGGGGATTCGCACTATGGCTACACCTTC. It translates to CASSPGDSHYGYTF.

The chain carries TRBV7-2 and TRBJ2-5; the match to TRBD2 covers 7 bases. The CDR3 sequence is 17 residues long. V trimming: 1 base; J trimming: 5 bases; junction bases outside the gene matches: 13. CDR1 is SGHTA and CDR2 is FQGNSA in the germline V gene. This chain's CDR3 is CASSLGPGRGDGETQYF. Written as DNA, the CDR3 is TGTGCCAGCAGCTTAGGCCCGGGTCGGGGGGACGGGGAGACCCAGTACTTC.

This clonotype was observed a handful of times. CDR3 in amino acids: CASSRGRRDGYTF. The CDR3 DNA reads as TGTGCCAGCAGCAGGGGGCGGAGAGATGGCTACACCTTC. The V and J genes are TRBV4-2 and TRBJ1-2, with TRBD1 matching over 7 bases. With V trimmed by 5 bases and J by 6 bases, 6 bases remained unmatched. This CDR3 is built from 13 residues. Germline CDR1 LGHNA, CDR2 YNFKEQ.

This clonotype was counted at least ten times. V usage is TRBV15 and J usage is TRBJ2-5; 9 nucleotides agree with TRBD2. J gave up 5 bases and V 0 bases, and 1 base lay outside the gene matches. This CDR3 has 14 amino acids. Germline V gene data show CDR1 as LNHNV and CDR2 as YYDKDF (reference sequence). The CDR3 reads CATSRDLAGETQYF. CDR3 sequence (DNA): TGTGCCACCAGCAGAGATCTAGCGGGGGAGACCCAGTACTTC.

The V gene is TRBV6-2 or TRBV6-3, the J gene TRBJ2-2; D gene uncertain. V lost 10 bases to trimming and J lost 4 bases, with 19 bases between them. Per germline, CDR1 MNHEY and CDR2 SVGEGT. This CDR3 is built from 15 residues. The CDR3 spells CATKTPTVGTGELFF. The CDR3 DNA reads TGTGCCACCAAGACACCTACGGTCGGCACCGGGGAGCTGTTTTTT.

The gene calls are TRBV4-1 and TRBJ2-7; D is ambiguous. Germline V gene data show CDR1 as MGHRA and CDR2 as YSYEKL. This CDR3 is 15 amino acids long. V was cut by 4 bases and J by 0 bases, with 13 bases left in between. The chain's CDR3 is CASSPSPQSSYEQYF. The CDR3 coding sequence is TGCGCCAGCAGCCCAAGCCCCCAAAGCTCCTACGAGCAGTACTTC.

The chain joins TRBV9 to TRBJ2-3, with 8 bases aligning to TRBD2. CDR1 is SGDLS and CDR2 is YYNGEE in the germline V gene. With V trimmed by 3 bases and J by 2 bases, 5 bases remained unmatched. The CDR3 consists of 15 residues. The CDR3: CASSAREGNTDTQYF. In DNA form, the CDR3 reads TGTGCCAGCAGCGCCCGGGAGGGGAACACAGATACGCAGTATTTT.

This clonotype was found many times. J is TRBJ2-7 and V is TRBV21-1; the table calls TRBD1, which could not be checked here. TRBV21-1 corresponds to a pseudogene. CDR3 length: 16 residues. Here the CDR3 DNA reads TGTGCCAGCAGCGGGGGACACCGGGGAAGCTCCTACGAGCAGTACGTC. Its translation is CASSGGHRGSSYEQYV.